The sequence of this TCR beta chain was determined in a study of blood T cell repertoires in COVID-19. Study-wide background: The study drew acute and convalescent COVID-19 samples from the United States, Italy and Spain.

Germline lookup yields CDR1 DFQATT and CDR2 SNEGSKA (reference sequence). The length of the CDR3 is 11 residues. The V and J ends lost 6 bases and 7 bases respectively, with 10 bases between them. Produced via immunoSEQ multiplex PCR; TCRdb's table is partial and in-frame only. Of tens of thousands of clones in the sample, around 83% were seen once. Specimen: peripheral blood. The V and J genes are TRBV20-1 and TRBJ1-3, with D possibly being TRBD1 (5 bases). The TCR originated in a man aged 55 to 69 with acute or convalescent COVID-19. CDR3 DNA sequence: TGCAGTGCCGGTCAGGGTAACACCATATATTTT. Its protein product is CSAGQGNTIYF.